The clone carrying this T cell receptor (beta chain) was found a few times. The antigen is not known. The length of the CDR3 is 13 residues. V lost 4 bases and J lost 10; bases outside the gene matches: 10. The germline CDR1 and CDR2 sequences are SEHNR and FQNEAQ (reference sequence). TCRdb processed the reads anew with MiXCR; each CDR3 protein has one entry. This table has under 850,000 distinct CDR3 sequences, roughly 36% appearing once. The data were taken from a study of T cell repertoires in cytomegalovirus infection. Study information: Evidence of both CMV infection and a matching HLA type came from public TCR beta signatures. The study, taken as a whole, reports: Predominance within the ex vivo response was attributable to HLA-C-restricted CMV-specific TCR beta clonotypes.

This TCR came from a human donor in good health (CMV status not recorded). Some clones in this sample may be carry-over from other donors' samples. The chain recombines TRBV7-9 with TRBJ2-7, with 7 nucleotides matching TRBD1. Input material: PBMCs. This CDR3 is CASSSGGGNNQYF. CDR3 nucleotides: TGTGCCAGCAGCTCAGGGGGTGGGAATAATCAGTACTTC.